The entry that follows covers one TCR beta chain sequence. Its specificity is not known. The data were obtained in a study of shared clonotypes between healthy human individuals. Whole-study context: With ages of 18 to 49, the donors were a couple of women and a few men. General observations from the study: Enrolling few donors narrowed the genetic and exposure-history diversity that was represented. Sequencing depth was expected to affect clonotype sharing among donors.

After removal of 4 bases from V and 9 bases from J, the junction contained 15 bases not matched to a gene. CDR3 length equals 16 residues. Germline V gene lookup returns CDR1 SGHRS and CDR2 YFSETQ. Every immunoSEQ plate was one replicate of a subset's evenly spread DNA. TCRdb's copy holds only in-frame clones and misses some; the assay was immunoSEQ multiplex PCR. This repertoire shows approximately 470,000 clones, 81% found once; its top ten account for roughly an eighth. The receptor comes from a woman aged 40 to 50 in good health. Some clones in this sample may be carry-over from other donors' samples. Sequenced sample: PBMCs. V gene TRBV5-1 combines with J gene TRBJ2-1, with TRBD1 identical over 8 bases. CDR3 residues: CASSPRPRQGKVEQFF. Here the CDR3 DNA reads TGCGCCAGCAGCCCCCGGCCGCGACAGGGGAAGGTTGAGCAGTTCTTC.